This is a list of T cell receptor beta chains from one sample in a study of blood T cell repertoires in COVID-19. Assay: immunoSEQ multiplex PCR; the TCRdb copy retains only in-frame clones and omits some. The sample holds about 480,000 clones, around 89% seen once. The sample was peripheral blood. Receptors originate from a woman aged 45-59 years with COVID-19, enrolled during active disease. Both conserved end residues are part of each CDR3. Each record gives: J gene, D gene, V gene, clone size, CDR3 protein, CDR3 DNA. A D gene is named only where the DNA matches it firmly. Rows give clone size only sometimes, using once, few, many, or a class for an expanded clone.

>TRBJ1-1|-|TRBV6-5|few
CASRPRGSRTEAFF
TGTGCCAGCAGACCCAGGGGCTCGAGGACTGAAGCTTTCTTT
>TRBJ1-2|-|TRBV28|-
CASSLAGDYGYTF
TGTGCCAGCAGTTTGGCGGGTGACTATGGCTACACCTTC
>TRBJ2-7|-|TRBV6-5|-
CASSSPGLHEQYF
TGTGCCAGCAGTTCGCCAGGGCTGCACGAGCAGTACTTC
>TRBJ2-7|-|TRBV7-9|-
CASTPVYEQYF
TGTGCCAGCACCCCCGTCTACGAGCAGTACTTC
>TRBJ2-2|-|TRBV21-1|-
CASERSRGRPGELFF
TGTGCCAGCGAACGTAGCAGGGGGCGCCCCGGGGAGCTGTTTTTT
>TRBJ2-3|-|TRBV5-5|-
CASSLEWRGTQYF
TGTGCCAGCAGCTTGGAGTGGCGGGGTACGCAGTATTTT
>TRBJ1-2|-|TRBV19|-
CASSTLPTDSYGYTF
TGTGCCAGTAGTACCCTCCCCACAGATTCCTATGGCTACACCTTC
>TRBJ1-2|-|TRBV7-9|-
CASGVRGNYGYTF
TGTGCCAGCGGGGTTAGGGGAAACTATGGCTACACCTTC
>TRBJ1-3|TRBD1|TRBV28|-
CASSFGQAGNTIYF
TGTGCCAGCAGTTTCGGACAGGCTGGAAACACCATATATTTT
>TRBJ2-3|-|TRBV4-2|-
CASSQGLTESTDTQYF
TGTGCCAGCAGCCAAGGACTGACCGAAAGCACAGATACGCAGTATTTT
>TRBJ1-1|TRBD1|TRBV5-1|-
CASSLRQGASSEAFF
TGCGCCAGCAGCTTAAGACAGGGGGCGTCGTCTGAAGCTTTCTTT
>TRBJ2-2|-|TRBV5-6|-
CASSHDSWSTGELFF
TGTGCCAGCAGCCACGACTCCTGGAGCACCGGGGAGCTGTTTTTT
>TRBJ2-1|TRBD2|TRBV30|-
CAWSGSGEQQFF
TGTGCCTGGAGTGGCAGCGGGGAACAGCAGTTCTTC
>TRBJ1-2|-|TRBV19|few
CASMPEEVNYGYTF
TGTGCCAGTATGCCGGAGGAAGTTAACTATGGCTACACCTTC
>TRBJ1-5|-|TRBV27|-
CASRMNFRGGQPQHF
TGTGCCAGCAGAATGAACTTCCGAGGGGGTCAGCCCCAGCATTTT
>TRBJ1-5|-|TRBV7-2|-
CASSLMSRDQPQHF
TGTGCCAGCAGCTTAATGAGCAGGGATCAGCCCCAGCATTTT
>TRBJ2-3|TRBD2|TRBV6-5|few
CASSSGLAKESTQYF
TGTGCCAGCAGTTCGGGACTAGCGAAGGAATCTACGCAGTATTTT
>TRBJ1-2|-|TRBV9|-
CASSAGTNINYGYTF
TGTGCCAGCAGCGCTGGGACAAACATAAACTATGGCTACACCTTC
>TRBJ2-7|-|TRBV3-1/TRBV3-2|-
CASSQENGGRDEQYF
TGTGCCAGCAGCCAAGAGAACGGGGGTCGGGACGAGCAGTACTTC
>TRBJ2-1|-|TRBV3-1/TRBV3-2|-
CASSQDGLSRNEQFF
TGTGCCAGCAGCCAAGATGGACTTTCCCGGAATGAGCAGTTCTTC
>TRBJ2-3|TRBD2|TRBV19|-
CASSIGGLAGALRADTQYF
TGTGCCAGTAGTATAGGTGGTCTAGCGGGGGCCCTTAGGGCAGATACGCAGTATTTT
>TRBJ2-2|TRBD1|TRBV19|-
CASKQGADTGELFF
TGTGCCAGCAAACAGGGGGCGGACACCGGGGAGCTGTTTTTT